Described below is a single T cell receptor (beta chain) sequence and its context. The sample originates from a study of T cell changes during pregnancy in multiple sclerosis. Sequencing used immunoSEQ multiplex PCR; TCRdb keeps in-frame clones, though not all of them. The sample records about 98,000 clones, 92% being singletons. The V and J ends lost 3 bases and 1 base, in that order; junction bases with no gene match: 11. From germline, CDR1 is SGHAT and CDR2 FQDESV (reference sequence). CDR3 length equals 17 residues. This material consisted of peripheral blood, taken after pregnancy. The V gene is TRBV11-1, the J gene TRBJ2-5; TRBD2 agrees at 7 bases. This TCR derives from a female donor in good health, enrolled as a control in a pregnancy study. The CDR3 loop is CASSLTGTNPFQETQYF. The CDR3 DNA reads as TGTGCCAGCAGCTTGACGGGGACTAACCCCTTCCAAGAGACCCAGTACTTC.